This T cell receptor beta chain stems from a study of T cells in Graves' hyperthyroidism and ophthalmopathy. Researchers barred patients who had uncontrolled infection, other autoimmune disease, pregnancy or lactation. The CDR3 is made up of 14 amino acids. Germline assignment: CDR1 KGHSH and CDR2 LQKENI. V was clipped by 1 base and J by 5 bases, with 9 bases between them. The source material, RNA transcripts, was used to amplify TCR beta CDR3 regions. Using the HTBI primer set, a first-round RT-PCR was run on the TCR CDR3. TCRdb reprocessed the multiplex PCR reads with MiXCR, giving one entry per CDR3 protein. The sample has a few hundred thousand distinct CDR3 sequences, about 15% seen once; the top ten hold 32%.

The sequence came from a woman in her thirties with Graves' hyperthyroidism. This sequence joins TRBV18 and TRBJ2-4; tentatively, D is TRBD2 (6 bases). Sequencing used blood. The CDR3 protein is CASSPRGIENIQYF. As DNA, the CDR3 is TGTGCCAGCTCACCACGCGGGATTGAAAACATTCAGTACTTC.